The next 6 T cell receptor beta chains were all read from a single sample in a study of T cells in Graves' hyperthyroidism and ophthalmopathy. Amplification yielded TCR beta CDR3 regions, with RNA transcripts as the source. A first-round RT-PCR of the TCR CDR3 used the HTBI primer set. MiXCR, applied by TCRdb to the multiplex PCR reads, yields one record per CDR3 protein. Altogether hundreds of thousands of distinct CDR3 sequences are present, about 38% being singletons, with the ten largest covering more than 7%. The sequenced material came from blood. The source is a man younger than 35 with Graves' hyperthyroidism.

This clonotype was observed many times. J is TRBJ2-5 and V is TRBV15; possibly TRBD1 for D (6 bases). The V gene's germline CDR1 is LNHNV and CDR2 YYDKDF (reference sequence). V was pared by 0 bases and J by 4 bases, with 18 bases between. The CDR3 is 17 residues long. The CDR3 DNA sequence: TGTGCCACCAGCAGAGATCCGCCGCCAGGGGATGGAGAGACCCAGTACTTC. Translated, it gives CATSRDPPPGDGETQYF.

This clonotype was recorded at least ten times. J is TRBJ1-2 and V is TRBV25-1, with D perhaps matching TRBD1 (5 bases). The CDR3 covers 11 residues. Germline V gene data show CDR1 as MGHDK and CDR2 as SYGVNS. The V gene lost 6 bases and the J gene lost 7 bases, with 9 bases spanning the gap. Here the CDR3 DNA reads TGTGCCAGCAGAAGGGGACCTGGCTACACCTTC. It yields the protein CASRRGPGYTF.

This clonotype is a singleton in its sample. The gene calls are TRBV5-4 and TRBJ1-4; 10 positions match TRBD1. The V and J ends lost 4 bases and 8 bases, in that order; junction bases with no gene match: 8. The CDR3 has 15 amino acids. The V gene's germline CDR1 is SGHNT and CDR2 YYREEE (reference sequence). The CDR3 coding sequence is TGTGCCAGCAGCGGAGGACAGGGGGAGGGGGAAAAACTGTTTTTT. Protein: CASSGGQGEGEKLFF.

The chain carries TRBV2 and TRBJ1-1; D is unresolved. V lost 7 bases and J lost 11, with 14 bases in between. Germline V gene sequence: CDR1 SNHLY, CDR2 FYNNEI. CDR3 length: 11 residues. Written as DNA, the CDR3 is TGTGCCAGCACGGAGGACGGAGGGGCTTTCTTT. Its protein product is CASTEDGGAFF.

The genes are TRBV20-1 and TRBJ1-6; weak D call: TRBD1 (6 bases). The CDR3 has 15 residues. Looked up from germline, CDR1 is DFQATT and CDR2 is SNEGSKA (reference sequence). V lost 6 bases, J lost 5 bases, and 17 bases lay in between. The CDR3 nucleotides read TGCAGTGCGCTACGCGGGGGGCAGGATAATTCACCCCTCCACTTT. Translating gives CSALRGGQDNSPLHF.

The chain is built from TRBV2 and TRBJ2-7; TRBD2 agrees at 13 bases. Germline assignment: CDR1 SNHLY and CDR2 FYNNEI. The CDR3 covers 15 residues. Trimming cost V 3 bases and J 3 bases; bases outside gene matches: 2. This chain's CDR3 is CASSEGLAGIYEQYF. The CDR3 nucleotides read TGTGCCAGCAGTGAGGGACTAGCGGGAATCTACGAGCAGTACTTC.